This T cell receptor beta chain was sequenced during a study of T-cell memory formation after mild COVID-19. Trimming removed 4 bases at V and 2 bases at J, with 7 bases between. The CDR3 is 12 residues long. CDR1 and CDR2 (germline): SGHRS, YFSETQ. The authors produced TCR alpha and TCR beta cDNA libraries with sample barcodes and UMIs by 5'RACE using constant-segment primers. One entry per CDR3 protein, called by TCRdb with MiXCR from the 5' RACE reads. The sample records about 270,000 distinct CDR3 sequences, just over 15% being singletons. Concerning this clonotype: Its antigen is unknown.

Whole-study results and caveats: Some responding clones appeared in pre-infection memory, suggesting cross-reactive memory joined. CD4/CD8 balance characterized clones contracting day 15 to 85, and CD4+ skew characterized later expanders.

The origin of this receptor is an adult woman who had mild COVID-19 (a few samples of this study predate the infection). Cell type and time point are not known. The material sequenced was PBMCs or a T cell subset sorted from them (not recorded which). The chain couples TRBV5-1 to TRBJ2-7; D uncertain. The CDR3, as DNA: TGCGCCAGCAGCCTACAGCCCTACGAGCAGTACTTC. Its protein is CASSLQPYEQYF.